This T cell receptor (beta chain) was retrieved from a study of CD8 T cells in ankylosing spondylitis. V lost 4 bases, J lost 4 bases, and 6 bases stayed unmatched. This CDR3 region has 15 residues. The germline V gene encodes CDR1 SEHNR and CDR2 FQNEAQ (reference sequence). Overall study findings and caveats: Researchers reportedly found disease-linked clones significantly enriched in matched ankylosing spondylitis synovial fluid. Blood of patients with ankylosing spondylitis appeared to be characterized by a TCR beta motif of eight or nine highly homologous variants. Disease-linked clones displayed a CD8+ phenotype and appeared relatively rarely in peripheral blood.

MiXCR, run by TCRdb on the 5' RACE reads, gives a single entry per CDR3 protein. The table includes around 430,000 distinct CDR3 sequences, roughly 17% detected once. This clonotype has only a few counts. Its matching antigen is unknown. The receptor was derived from a male donor with ankylosing spondylitis. This chain connects TRBV7-9 to TRBJ1-2, with TRBD1 matching over 10 bases. Sequenced sample: blood, either unsorted or a sorted T cell fraction (not recorded which). CDR3 sequence (DNA): TGTGCCAGCAGCTCAATGGGACAGGGGATCTATGGCTACACCTTC. This encodes CASSSMGQGIYGYTF.